The rows below give T cell receptor beta chains drawn from one sample of a study of CD8 T cells in Susac syndrome. TCRdb independently ran MiXCR on the immunoSEQ multiplex PCR reads; one entry per CDR3 protein. The sample consists of about 140,000 distinct CDR3 sequences, roughly 94% of them appearing once. Sequences were obtained from CD8+ T cells from PBMCs. The receptors here all came from a human donor with Susac syndrome. Both conserved end residues are trimmed from each CDR3. Clone size appears in some rows only: once, few, many, or a class for an expanded clone.

v_gene,abundance,CDR3aa
TRBV5-1,.,ASSLGGQGNPGAF
TRBV29-1,once,SVVGGNSYEQY
TRBV13,.,ASSSPRDEQY
TRBV4-1,.,ASSRNGNPEQF
TRBV6-2/TRBV6-3,.,ASHAGDRTQY
TRBV29-1,.,SVPTVGSVRDYGYT
TRBV9,.,ASSPEGRDTQY
TRBV27,.,ASSLIPLGVKETQY
TRBV5-1,.,ASSLKDTHPDYEQY
TRBV27,.,ASSQNRDRGPYEQY
TRBV7-2,.,ASSLALGGQYEQY
TRBV7-6,.,ASSPTTYEQY
TRBV4-1,.,ASSQDVSGNNEQF
TRBV12-3/TRBV12-4,.,ASSFGPNTEAF
TRBV4-1,once,ASSRTSGSGDTQY
TRBV28,.,ASSSLGGDYGYT
TRBV7-9,.,ASSFGDGELF
TRBV29-1,.,SVEGWGGDQETQY
TRBV12-3/TRBV12-4,.,ASTIVGGYT
TRBV9,once,ASSVPTGGGGTDTQY
TRBV29-1,.,SVPGYGVARVGTQY